A single T cell receptor (beta chain) is shown here with its context. Its target is not known. In the same sample, other DNA sequences code for this CDR3. This sample is part of a study of shared clonotypes between healthy human individuals. The overall study: Per-donor plates numbered three CD4 naive, three CD4 memory, two CD8 naive and one CD8 memory.

The V gene lost 6 bases and the J gene lost 1 base, with 10 bases spanning the gap. The V gene's germline CDR1 is MNHEY and CDR2 SMNVEV (reference sequence). CDR3 length equals 13 residues. Naive CD8 cells lacked CD45RO, underwent positive selection for CCR7 and left out terminally differentiated effector memory CD45RA+ cells. Study conclusions and caveats: Larger estimated richness was generally seen in naive subsets than in memory subsets.

Measured with immunoSEQ multiplex PCR; TCRdb has only the in-frame clones, and not every one. The table shows about 1.9 million clones, with 80% to 95% occurring only once. Source material: naive CD8+ T cells from PBMCs. The receptor was isolated from a man aged 18 to 29 in good health. Some clones in this sample may be carry-over from other donors' samples. The chain joins TRBV27 to TRBJ2-7; D gene ambiguous. CDR3 loop: CASRAAGSYEQYF. CDR3 sequence (DNA): TGTGCCAGCAGGGCGGCAGGATCCTACGAGCAGTACTTC.